Shown below are 14 T cell receptor beta chains from a single sample sequenced in a study of T-cell memory formation after mild COVID-19. One entry per CDR3 protein, called by TCRdb with MiXCR from the 5' RACE reads. Seen here are fewer than 550,000 distinct CDR3 sequences, 15% to 20% observed once, and the top ten hold 8.4%. The sample taken for sequencing was PBMCs or a T cell subset sorted from them (not recorded which). These receptors were obtained from an adult woman who had mild COVID-19 (a few samples of this study predate the infection). Cell type and time point are not known.

This chain joins TRBV7-9 and TRBJ2-1, with 7 bases lining up with TRBD2. This CDR3 has 13 residues. With V trimmed by 5 bases and J by 7 bases, 5 bases remained unmatched. Germline V gene lookup returns CDR1 SEHNR and CDR2 FQNEAQ (reference sequence). CDR3 amino acids: CASSHVGGNEQFF. Here the CDR3 DNA reads TGTGCCAGCAGCCACGTGGGGGGGAATGAGCAGTTCTTC.

This chain joins TRBV6-2 or TRBV6-3 and TRBJ1-1; no firm D call. Between the trimmed V and J ends, which lost 6 bases and 1 base, there was a span of 21 bases. CDR1 is MNHEY and CDR2 is SVGEGT in the germline V gene. This CDR3 contains 17 residues. DNA for the CDR3: TGTGCCAGCAGAGGCGCGGCACACTACGGGAGGAACACTGAAGCTTTCTTT. It yields the protein CASRGAAHYGRNTEAFF.

This chain links TRBV11-2 with TRBJ1-2, with TRBD1 as a possible D gene (5 bases). There are 13 residues in the CDR3. Germline loops: CDR1 SGHAT, CDR2 FQNNGV. V lost 3 bases, J lost 8 bases, and 13 bases lay in between. The CDR3 nucleotides read TGTGCCAGCAGCTTGCACCCAGGGTGGGGCTACACCTTC. Its protein product is CASSLHPGWGYTF.

This clonotype showed up just a few times. This sequence joins TRBV7-9 and TRBJ1-1, with 7 bases identical to TRBD1. The CDR3 totals 12 residues. CDR1 is SEHNR and CDR2 is FQNEAQ in the germline V gene (reference sequence). Trimming at V came to 8 bases and at J to 8 bases, leaving 8 bases not matched to a gene. CDR3 protein: CASAPQDREAFF. CDR3 DNA sequence: TGTGCCAGCGCCCCCCAGGACAGGGAAGCTTTCTTT.

This clonotype was counted many times. The rearrangement uses TRBV12-3 or TRBV12-4 and TRBJ1-2, with D possibly being TRBD1 (6 bases). V lost 5 bases and J 2 bases, leaving 9 bases between the germline ends. This CDR3 has 13 residues. The CDR3 loop is CASSPQGNYGYTF. CDR3 in DNA: TGTGCCAGCAGTCCCCAGGGGAACTATGGCTACACCTTC.

This clonotype was observed a handful of times. The CDR3 protein is CASSYSLERGRDEQYF. CDR3 nucleotide sequence: TGTGCCAGCAGTTACAGCCTTGAGAGGGGGCGGGACGAGCAGTACTTC. The chain carries TRBV6-6 and TRBJ2-7, with TRBD1 matching over 7 bases. The CDR3 is 16 residues long. Looked up from germline, CDR1 is MNHNY and CDR2 is SVGAGI (reference sequence). Trimming cost V 2 bases and J 5 bases; bases outside gene matches: 12.

This clonotype has a count of ten or more. The chain links TRBV25-1 to TRBJ1-1; 8 bases align to TRBD1. CDR1 is MGHDK, CDR2 SYGVNS, per germline. The V segment lost 2 bases and the J segment 5 bases; nucleotides outside the gene matches: 7. CDR3 length equals 15 residues. In DNA form, the CDR3 reads TGTGCCAGCAGTGAACTCCGACAGGGGAAGACTGAAGCTTTCTTT. Protein: CASSELRQGKTEAFF. Looking up the rest from reference TRBV25-1 and TRBJ1-1 gives the full variable domain: EADIYQTPRYLVIGTGKKITLECSQTMGHDKMYWYQQDPGMELHLIHYSYGVNSTEKGDLSSESTVSRIRTEHFPLTLESARPSHTSQYLCASSELRQGKTEAFFGQGTRLTVV.

The V gene is TRBV7-9, the J gene TRBJ2-1; D might be TRBD1 or TRBD2, each matching 5 bases. The CDR3 sequence is 15 residues long. Trimming cost V 11 bases and J 2 bases, with 19 bases left between them. In germline, CDR1 is SEHNR, CDR2 FQNEAQ (reference sequence). The CDR3 sequence: CAVYSPGTTYNEQFF. The CDR3 DNA reads TGTGCCGTATACTCCCCCGGGACCACCTACAATGAGCAGTTCTTC. The full variable domain, with the rest looked up from reference TRBV7-9 and TRBJ2-1, is DTGVSQNPRHKITKRGQNVTFRCDPISEHNRLYWYRQTLGQGPEFLTYFQNEAQLEKSRLLSDRFSAERPKGSFSTLEIQRTEQGDSAMYLCAVYSPGTTYNEQFFGPGTRLTVL.

This chain joins TRBV29-1 and TRBJ1-1; D unclear. Trimming left V 7 bases short and J 2 bases short, with 8 bases between. This CDR3 spans 11 amino acids. Germline V gene sequence: CDR1 SQVTM, CDR2 ANQGSEA. CDR3 residues: CSGEVNTEAFF. The CDR3 coding sequence is TGCAGCGGAGAAGTTAACACTGAAGCTTTCTTT.

The chain recombines TRBV12-3 or TRBV12-4 with TRBJ2-7; D gene uncertain. V gave up 5 bases and J gave up 2 bases, with 10 bases separating them. The CDR3 sequence is 13 residues long. Written as DNA, the CDR3 is TGTGCCAGCAGTCCGGGCCCCGCCTACGAGCAGTACTTC. This codes for CASSPGPAYEQYF.

This clonotype was seen a handful of times. The chain is built from TRBV7-8 and TRBJ2-5, with D perhaps matching TRBD1 or TRBD2 (5 bases each). Trimming took 1 base from V and 1 from J, leaving 10 bases between them. In germline, CDR1 is SGHVS, CDR2 FQNEAQ. The CDR3 has 15 amino acids. For the CDR3, the DNA is TGTGCCAGCAGCTTAGTATCGGGGACCCAAGAGACCCAGTACTTC. Translating gives CASSLVSGTQETQYF.

In its sample, this clonotype was seen many times. V gene TRBV7-8 combines with J gene TRBJ1-5; D is unclear. The CDR3 extends over 16 amino acids. Trimming pared 3 bases from V and 1 base from J, leaving 13 bases between. Germline CDR1 reads SGHVS; CDR2 reads FQNEAQ. The CDR3 spells CASSFVSGFSNQPQHF. For the CDR3, the DNA is TGTGCCAGCAGCTTCGTTTCAGGCTTCAGCAATCAGCCCCAGCATTTT.

This clonotype was picked up a small number of times. V and J are TRBV30 and TRBJ1-1; TRBD1 agrees at 7 bases. J gave up 2 bases and V 5 bases, and 8 bases lay outside the gene matches. Looked up from germline, CDR1 is GTSNPN and CDR2 is SVGIG (reference sequence). This CDR3 is 14 amino acids long. In nucleotides, the CDR3 is TGTGCCTGGGGGGCGGACAGGATCAACACTGAAGCTTTCTTT. It is translated as CAWGADRINTEAFF.

This clonotype was observed a handful of times. This sequence joins TRBV20-1 and TRBJ2-7; TRBD1 matches 10 bases. CDR1 is DFQATT and CDR2 is SNEGSKA in the germline V gene (reference sequence). The CDR3 is 12 residues long. V was pared by 6 bases and J by 3 bases, with 2 bases of the junction left unmatched. The DNA for the CDR3 is TGCAGTGCCCGGACAGGGGGCTACGAGCAGTACTTC. It encodes CSARTGGYEQYF.